Sequencing of this TCR beta chain was carried out in a study of shared clonotypes between healthy human individuals (dated by TCRdb to the early 2020s). In terms of the full investigation: Two women and a few men aged 18 to 49 years were included in the cohort. For each donor, three plates each were used for CD4 naive and CD4 memory, two plates were used for CD8 naive, and one plate was used for CD8 memory. To estimate repertoire size and how much clonotype sharing occurs between individuals, the study deeply sequenced the blood TCR repertoires of about five healthy adults. Libraries were prepared and TCR repertoires were sequenced by different laboratories using diverse techniques, in order to increase sequencing depth and limit assay-specific biases. Per donor, leukapheresis produced somewhere between about 0.94 and 9.5 billion PBMCs. Results the study describes overall, beyond this receptor: The genetic and exposure-history diversity represented was limited by the small number of donors. Naive subsets generally had larger estimated clonotype richness than memory subsets. Pairwise subsampling led to the expectation that sequencing depth would affect the degree of clonotype sharing among donors. Compared with non-shared clonotypes, clonotypes shared by all four sorted-subset donors had higher generation probabilities. Rarefaction of sorted-subset datasets indicated incomplete sequencing despite the large sequencing depth. Sampling was limited to blood, and TCR repertoires in tissue likely differ from TCR repertoires in blood. When a few donors were compared, the shared fraction of clonotypes was about 5.2% for naive CD4, about 4% for naive CD8, 2.3% for memory CD4, and approximately 0.4% for memory CD8.

Using the deep immunoSEQ assay, TCR CDR3 regions were amplified from genomic DNA by multiplex PCR. Extracted genomic DNA from each cell subset was distributed evenly across all wells of several immunoSEQ 96-well plates, and each plate was treated as a replicate. For sorted subsets, about 200 ng genomic DNA, equal to 25,000 to 35,000 T cell genomes, was loaded into each replicate PCR. The purified libraries were quantified using a Qubit 3.0 fluorometer, sized with a Bioanalyzer 2100, and then quantified again using the KAPA Library Quantification kit. Every immunoSEQ 96-well plate was sequenced on a dedicated single-read 150-cycle Illumina NextSeq 550 flow cell. The published analysis was carried out like this. Because only junctional sequences without quality scores were contained in the immunoSEQ output, filtering matching that applied to full-length reads could not be performed. Sequences were annotated with PyIR, a Python wrapper for IgBLAST v1.9, and V/J genes and CDR3 were assigned using IMGT germline references. Any read was removed if the V/J assignment was weak (E-value above 1e-6), the CDR3 was missing, or the read contained stop codons, out-of-frame junctions, or ambiguous translated residues. V3J clonotypes were defined as sequences sharing an identical inferred V gene, J gene, and CDR3 amino acid sequence. Percentage overlap between repertoires was computed as shared unique clonotypes divided by the size of the smaller repertoire. Repertoire richness was assessed with RTK rarefaction, the Chao1 estimator, and Recon v2.1 estimates of unobserved clonotypes. OLGA was used to compute generation probabilities for all TCRbeta clonotypes that the gDNA method yielded from a few donors. TCRdb mirrors the immuneACCESS table, restricted to in-frame sequences. Some clones are absent from its copies; in checked studies, under half trace to an unresolved V gene, and the reason for the others is unknown. That table gives V, J and clone size, and the DNA gave D and trimming. Within this sample are under 2,500,000 clones, with 90% to 96% of them counted one time only. The ten biggest clones cover more than 0.1% of the sample.

Donors were healthy HIV-negative adults with no recently reported acute infections or vaccinations. Every donor was a Caucasian adult living in Nashville, Tennessee, USA. Magnetic negative selection was used to enrich CD4+ T cells, after which naive cells were positively selected on CD45RA and the negative fraction became the memory subset. Blood was obtained by leukapheresis, after which PBMCs were separated by Ficoll-Histopaque density gradient centrifugation and cryopreserved in liquid nitrogen vapor phase. Analytical flow cytometry was used to check the purity and quantity of every magnetically sorted T cell population. Genomic DNA was isolated from every sorted fraction and measured by UV absorbance on a Nanodrop 2000c. Concerning this clone: This clone's antigen is unknown. Base-call qualities are not available, and no considerably larger clone is one nucleotide away.

V loses 3 bases, J loses 7 bases, and the germline ends lie 10 bases apart. The CDR3, cysteine through phenylalanine, is 12 amino acids long. Solely the CDR3 DNA is kept, with 36 bases framed from the first base. The germline V gene (reference sequence) sets CDR1 to SGHAT and CDR2 to FQDESV. The chain is made from TRBV11-1 and TRBJ2-7; the D segment is perhaps TRBD1 or TRBD2, each sharing 5 matched bases. Sequencing was carried out using naive CD4+ T cells sorted from blood. The sample's cell subset or site label, in plain terms: CD45RA+ positively selected. The sequence derives from a man between 18 and 29 years old in good health. Read as DNA, the sequence is TGTGCCAGCAGCTTTTTTTGGGGGGAGCAGTACTTC. It codes for CASSFFWGEQYF.